The 17 T cell receptor beta chains listed next were all sequenced from one sample in a study of T cell responses to AZD1222 COVID-19 vaccine. Assay used: immunoSEQ multiplex PCR; TCRdb lists only in-frame clones, some missing. The sample shows roughly 120,000 clones, approximately 85% of them seen only once. The sample was peripheral blood, taken on day 0 of AZD1222 vaccination. These receptors were collected from an adult in good health.

The chain has TRBV25-1 and TRBJ1-1; no definite D call. Between the trimmed V and J ends, which lost 0 bases and 3 bases, there was a span of 14 bases. There are 16 residues in the CDR3. Germline CDR1 and CDR2: MGHDK and SYGVNS. CDR3 in DNA: TGTGCCAGCAGTGAATATAGGGCCGGTTTGGACACTGAAGCTTTCTTT. It encodes CASSEYRAGLDTEAFF.

The chain has TRBV28 and TRBJ1-2; D remains ambiguous. Between the trimmed V and J ends, which lost 3 bases and 6 bases, there was a span of 8 bases. The germline gives CDR1 MDHEN, CDR2 SYDVKM. CDR3 length equals 12 residues. CDR3 bases: TGTGCCAGCAGTTTTCTCCCAGATGGCTACACCTTC. It is translated as CASSFLPDGYTF.

This chain links TRBV7-2 with TRBJ1-1, with D tentatively TRBD1 (5 bases). This CDR3 has 12 residues. In germline, CDR1 is SGHTA, CDR2 FQGNSA. Trimming stripped 6 bases from V and 9 bases from J, with 14 bases between. The CDR3: CASSWVDRKAFF. The CDR3 DNA follows: TGTGCCAGCAGTTGGGTTGACAGAAAAGCTTTCTTT.

The chain carries TRBV18 and TRBJ2-1; D is unresolved. Between the trimmed V and J ends, which lost 3 bases and 0 bases, there was a span of 9 bases. This CDR3 is 15 amino acids long. The germline gives CDR1 KGHSH, CDR2 LQKENI. The CDR3 protein is CASSPSVSSYNEQFF. The CDR3 DNA reads as TGTGCCAGCTCACCGTCGGTCAGCTCCTACAATGAGCAGTTCTTC.

This clone was seen only a few times. In nucleotides, the CDR3 is TGTGCCAGTAGTATAGTTTCTAGTGGGAACACTGAAGCTTTCTTT. It encodes CASSIVSSGNTEAFF. The rearrangement joins TRBV19 to TRBJ1-1; D call uncertain. Trimming took off 1 base at V and 1 base at J, with 10 bases between the two ends. This CDR3 is 15 amino acids long. CDR1 LNHDA and CDR2 SQIVND come from the germline V gene (reference sequence).

This chain uses TRBV28 with TRBJ2-6; unclear D gene. CDR1 MDHEN and CDR2 SYDVKM come from the germline V gene. Between the trimmed V and J ends, which lost 6 bases and 0 bases, there was a span of 9 bases. The CDR3 is 15 residues long. The CDR3 sequence: CASRTLSSGANVLTF. DNA for the CDR3: TGTGCCAGCAGGACCCTGAGCTCTGGGGCCAACGTCCTGACTTTC.

This sequence joins TRBV7-9 and TRBJ2-7, with D possibly being TRBD1 or TRBD2 (6 bases each). The CDR3 covers 16 residues. Germline V gene lookup returns CDR1 SEHNR and CDR2 FQNEAQ (reference sequence). The V gene lost 5 bases and the J gene lost 0 bases, with 17 bases spanning the gap. The chain's CDR3 is CASSLVGGRSSYEQYF. As DNA, the CDR3 is TGTGCCAGCAGCCTCGTAGGGGGGAGGAGCTCCTACGAGCAGTACTTC.

The CDR3 DNA reads as TGTGCCAGCAGTTTAGCGGGGGGAGGTGTAGATACGCAGTATTTT. Translated: CASSLAGGGVDTQYF. The gene calls are TRBV28 and TRBJ2-3, with 8 bases lining up with TRBD2. Germline CDR1 is MDHEN and CDR2 is SYDVKM. The CDR3 covers 15 residues. Trimming cost V 2 bases and J 5 bases; bases outside gene matches: 6. Using reference TRBV28 and TRBJ2-3 for the parts outside the CDR3, the full variable domain is DVKVTQSSRYLVKRTGEKVFLECVQDMDHENMFWYRQDPGLGLRLIYFSYDVKMKEKGDIPEGYSVSREKKERFSLILESASTNQTSMYLCASSLAGGGVDTQYFGPGTRLTVL.

This clone appeared a single time. This chain uses TRBV5-1 with TRBJ1-2; the D is unclear. The germline V and J ends were trimmed by 0 bases and 0 bases, with 3 bases remaining between them. Germline loops: CDR1 SGHRS, CDR2 YFSETQ. This CDR3 has 13 amino acids. CDR3 protein: CASSLVANYGYTF. CDR3 in DNA: TGCGCCAGCAGCTTGGTGGCTAACTATGGCTACACCTTC.

This clone was counted only a few times. The gene calls are TRBV3-1 (or the pseudogene TRBV3-2) and TRBJ2-5, with D hard to call. The V end lost 1 base, the J end lost 9 bases, and 18 bases lay between the germline ends. Germline-derived CDR1 and CDR2 are LGHDT and YNNKEL (reference sequence). This CDR3 is 15 amino acids long. The CDR3: CASSQAGDIWRSQYF. For the CDR3, the DNA is TGTGCCAGCAGCCAAGCCGGAGATATCTGGCGGTCCCAGTACTTC.

This rearrangement joins TRBV4-3 to TRBJ1-4, with D hard to call. The germline V gene encodes CDR1 LGHNA and CDR2 YSLEER. The CDR3 contains 13 residues. V lost 1 base, J lost 10 bases, and 10 bases lay in between. In nucleotides, the CDR3 is TGCGCCAGCAGCCAAGTCCAAATGCCAAAACTGTTTTTT. This sequence encodes CASSQVQMPKLFF.

This clone came up many times. This chain connects TRBV5-4 to TRBJ1-1, with D perhaps matching TRBD1 (6 bases). This CDR3 is built from 14 residues. V lost 1 base, J lost 7 bases, and 14 bases lay in between. Germline CDR1 is SGHNT and CDR2 is YYREEE (reference sequence). The CDR3 here is CASSLTLGDIEAFF. In nucleotides, the CDR3 is TGTGCCAGCAGCTTGACCCTCGGGGACATTGAAGCTTTCTTT. Variable domain in full (rest from reference TRBV5-4 and TRBJ1-1): ETGVTQSPTHLIKTRGQQVTLRCSSQSGHNTVSWYQQALGQGPQFIFQYYREEENGRGNFPPRFSGLQFPNYSSELNVNALELDDSALYLCASSLTLGDIEAFFGQGTRLTVV.

The chain couples TRBV19 to TRBJ2-2, with 7 bases fitting TRBD1. CDR3 length: 14 residues. From germline, CDR1 is LNHDA and CDR2 SQIVND (reference sequence). J lost 5 bases, V lost 8 bases, and 8 bases had no gene match. CDR3 DNA: TGTGCCAGTCAAGGACAGGCGAGAACCGGGGAGCTGTTTTTT. Translating gives CASQGQARTGELFF.

The rearrangement uses TRBV5-1 and TRBJ2-5, with TRBD1 matching over 11 bases. The CDR3 runs to 16 residues. Trimming at V came to 2 bases and at J to 5 bases, leaving 8 bases not matched to a gene. CDR1 and CDR2 from the germline V gene are SGHRS and YFSETQ. DNA for the CDR3: TGCGCCAGCAGCTTAGAGGGACAGGGGGGTATGGAGACCCAGTACTTC. It codes for CASSLEGQGGMETQYF.

V and J are TRBV6-2 or TRBV6-3 and TRBJ1-1; TRBD1 is a possible D gene (5 bases). Germline CDR1 is MNHEY and CDR2 is SVGEGT. There are 17 residues in the CDR3. V was shortened by 5 bases and J by 6 bases, with 25 bases between the two germline ends. CDR3 DNA: TGTGCCAGCAGTCCCGGGACGACAAGTTTAATTTCGGCTGAAGCTTTCTTT. Residues: CASSPGTTSLISAEAFF.

CDR3: CASSQARDNEQFF. As DNA, the CDR3 is TGCGCCAGCAGCCAAGCGCGGGACAATGAGCAGTTCTTC. The chain has TRBV4-1 and TRBJ2-1, with a possible D match to TRBD2 (5 bases). This CDR3 spans 13 amino acids. CDR1 is MGHRA, CDR2 YSYEKL, per germline. Trimming took 1 base from V and 5 from J, leaving 6 bases between them.

The genes are TRBV7-2 and TRBJ2-7, with D unresolved. The CDR3 is 14 amino acids. With 5 bases removed from V and 4 bases from J, the gap between germline ends came to 15 bases. The V gene's germline CDR1 is SGHTA and CDR2 FQGNSA. The CDR3 DNA reads as TGTGCCAGCAGCCCCGGGCCCGGTTTATACGAGCAGTACTTC. Amino acids: CASSPGPGLYEQYF.